This TCR beta chain was identified in a study of shared clonotypes between healthy human individuals. Overall study results and limits: Sorted-subset sequencing was shown by rarefaction to be incomplete despite large depth.

Study donors comprised healthy, HIV-negative adults devoid of recent acute infection or vaccination. Partitioning of CD4+ cells yielded a CD45RA+ naive subset and a CD45RA-negative memory subset. Points on this clone: Antigen unknown. The same CDR3 also results from other DNA sequences found in this sample.

This CDR3 region has 14 residues. Deletions cut 2 bases from V and 4 bases from J, with 12 bases between. Germline-derived CDR1 and CDR2 are SGHRS and YFSETQ. Sequencing was performed with immunoSEQ multiplex PCR; in TCRdb, only in-frame clones are kept and a portion is missing. Of roughly 2.4 million clones in the sample, approximately 95% were seen once. The sample consisted of naive CD4+ T cells sorted from blood. The subset was: CD45RA+ positively selected. The receptor's source is a man aged 18 to 29 in good health. The chain has TRBV5-1 and TRBJ2-5, with a possible D match to TRBD1 (6 bases). CDR3 sequence reads: CASSLGTSPETQYF. The CDR3 region has the DNA TGCGCCAGCAGCTTAGGGACATCTCCAGAGACCCAGTACTTC.